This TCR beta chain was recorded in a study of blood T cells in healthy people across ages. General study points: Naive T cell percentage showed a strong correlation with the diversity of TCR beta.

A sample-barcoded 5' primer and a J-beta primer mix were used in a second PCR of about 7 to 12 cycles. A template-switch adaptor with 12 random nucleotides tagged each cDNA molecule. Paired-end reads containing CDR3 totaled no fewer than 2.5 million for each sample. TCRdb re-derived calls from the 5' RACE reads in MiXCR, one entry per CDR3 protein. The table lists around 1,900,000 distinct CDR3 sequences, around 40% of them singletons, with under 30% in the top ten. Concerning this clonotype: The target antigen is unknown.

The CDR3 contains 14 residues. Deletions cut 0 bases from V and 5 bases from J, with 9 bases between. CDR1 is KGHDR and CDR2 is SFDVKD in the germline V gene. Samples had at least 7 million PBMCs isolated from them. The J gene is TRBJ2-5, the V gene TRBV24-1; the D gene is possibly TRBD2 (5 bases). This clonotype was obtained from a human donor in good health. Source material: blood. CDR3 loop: CATSDLEGWETQYF. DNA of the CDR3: TGTGCCACCAGTGATTTGGAGGGCTGGGAGACCCAGTACTTC.